Following are 8 T cell receptor beta chains from one sample sequenced in a study of T-cell reconstitution after alpha-beta-depleted transplantation in children. Construction of the TCRbeta library involved unique molecular identifiers. TCRdb ran MiXCR on the PCR reads and lists one entry per CDR3 protein. The profile shows around 200,000 distinct CDR3 sequences, 7.5% to 9.5% of them singletons. The material sequenced was PBMCs, mostly from graft donor cells, taken 360 days after TCRalphabeta/CD19-depleted stem cell transplant. The receptors here all came from a male patient under 10 years old who had a stem cell transplant for acute myeloid leukemia, so the T cells may come from the graft donor.

This clonotype was picked up many times. The chain joins TRBV5-1 to TRBJ1-4, with 10 bases identical to TRBD1. Germline CDR1 reads SGHRS; CDR2 reads YFSETQ. There are 14 residues in the CDR3. The V and J ends lost 1 base and 7 bases, in that order; junction bases with no gene match: 1. CDR3 residues: CASSLRDRGEKLFF. Here the CDR3 DNA reads TGCGCCAGCAGCTTGCGGGACAGGGGTGAAAAACTGTTTTTT.

Many counts were recorded for this clonotype. The chain carries TRBV6-2 or TRBV6-3 and TRBJ2-7, with a tentative D call TRBD2 (6 bases). The germline V gene encodes CDR1 MNHEY and CDR2 SVGEGT. This CDR3 contains 15 residues. The V end was cut by 5 bases, the J end by 0 bases, with 14 bases between. CDR3 in DNA: TGTGCCAGCAGTCCACCGGGACTCCCCTCCTACGAGCAGTACTTC. Encoded protein: CASSPPGLPSYEQYF.

This clonotype was seen more than once but under ten times. The V call is TRBV5-1, the J call TRBJ2-5, with TRBD1 matching over 9 bases. With 2 bases clipped from V and 0 bases from J, the junction kept 5 bases outside the gene matches. This CDR3 region has 16 residues. The germline V gene encodes CDR1 SGHRS and CDR2 YFSETQ. The CDR3, as DNA: TGCGCCAGCAGCTTTAACAGGGGGCTGGACCAAGAGACCCAGTACTTC. This encodes CASSFNRGLDQETQYF.

The sample holds a few counts of this clonotype. The chain couples TRBV7-2 to TRBJ2-5; D is undetermined. The CDR3 contains 14 residues. Trimming removed 5 bases at V and 2 bases at J, with 12 bases between. CDR1 and CDR2 (germline): SGHTA, FQGNSA. The CDR3 bases are TGTGCCAGCAGCATGACCTCTGCGCAAGAGACCCAGTACTTC. This codes for CASSMTSAQETQYF.

This clonotype has ten or more counts. The chain combines TRBV12-3 or TRBV12-4 with TRBJ1-5; D perhaps matches TRBD1 (5 bases). This CDR3 has 15 residues. Trimming removed 6 bases at V and 1 base at J, with 13 bases between. The CDR3 DNA reads TGTGCCAGCAGCGTAAGTGGGGGGAGCAATCAGCCCCAGCATTTT. Translation: CASSVSGGSNQPQHF.

This clonotype was seen ten or more times. This chain connects TRBV10-3 to TRBJ2-3, with D uncertain. Germline V gene data show CDR1 as ENHRY and CDR2 as SYGVKD. This CDR3 is built from 13 residues. V dropped 7 bases and J dropped 0 bases, with 8 bases sitting between them. The CDR3 reads CAITGPSTDTQYF. In DNA, the CDR3 is TGTGCCATCACCGGCCCTAGCACAGATACGCAGTATTTT.

This clonotype was seen more than once but under ten times. The chain joins TRBV28 to TRBJ1-1; D unresolved. V was cut by 6 bases and J by 8 bases, with 31 bases left in between. Germline assignment: CDR1 MDHEN and CDR2 SYDVKM. The CDR3 has 18 amino acids. The CDR3 sequence: CASRNPRRTDLIVPEAFF. CDR3 nucleotides: TGTGCCAGCAGAAATCCAAGGCGAACAGACCTGATCGTTCCCGAAGCTTTCTTT.

This clonotype was detected many times. The genes are TRBV9 and TRBJ2-3; D may be TRBD2 (5 bases). The V end was cut by 3 bases, the J end by 4 bases, with 9 bases between. Germline loops: CDR1 SGDLS, CDR2 YYNGEE. The CDR3 is 13 residues long. The CDR3 reads CASSAREPDTQYF. The DNA for the CDR3 is TGTGCCAGCAGCGCTAGGGAGCCAGATACGCAGTATTTT.